This T cell receptor (beta chain) was observed in a study of cytomegalovirus exposure and HLA in healthy donors. In the study overall: The roughly 120 validation repertoires matched the roughly 630 first-cohort repertoires in platform, a later analysis reported.

Profiled with immunoSEQ multiplex PCR; TCRdb holds only in-frame clones, not every one. In the table there are 150,000 to 200,000 clones, more than 75% of which are singletons. Regarding this clone: The antigen is not known.

The study's findings and limits: A classifier reportedly called cytomegalovirus status with high sensitivity and specificity.

Per germline, CDR1 MNHNS and CDR2 SASEGT. V was cut by 8 bases and J by 1 base, with 10 bases left in between. This CDR3 has 13 residues. This clonotype was obtained from a man younger than 35 in good health and CMV-seropositive. This chain links TRBV6-1 with TRBJ2-3; D might be TRBD2 (5 bases). Material: PBMCs. The CDR3 spells CASGGLRTDTQYF. CDR3 nucleotide sequence: TGTGCCAGCGGCGGACTGCGCACAGATACGCAGTATTTT.